This T cell receptor (beta chain) was sequenced during a study of T cells expressing NK-cell markers (dated by TCRdb to between 2020 and 2021). General notes on the study: TCR beta-chain repertoires were profiled in sorted CD3+CD56+NKG2C+, CD3+CD56+NKG2C- and CD3+CD56-NKG2C+ T-cell subsets from eight donors. Illumina HiSeq 2000/2500, MiSeq or NextSeq was used to sequence libraries as 2 x 150 bp reads. The study sequenced eight donors, all healthy volunteers chosen at random: three men and five women. Seven of the eight sequenced donors were HCMV-seropositive and one was HCMV-seronegative.

Sequencing relied on an Illumina HiSeq 2000. The TCR beta cDNA libraries were made using 5'RACE template switching, a step that added both a universal primer site and unique molecular identifiers. Priming for cDNA synthesis came from the TCR beta constant segment, and two successive PCR amplification steps followed. Under the source paper's analysis protocol: MIGEC handled demultiplexing of the reads and grouping by UMI, while MiTCR was used to assemble and quantify clonotypes. To exclude erroneous sequences, only TCR cDNA sequences supported by at least two reads were retained. Downstream repertoire analysis used the tcR package, and clonotypes were matched across fractions by CDR3 nucleotide sequence plus V segment. VDJmatch was used to annotate antigen specificity against VDJdb, with one amino acid substitution in CDR3 allowed. TCRdb reprocessed the reads, so every CDR3 protein sequence counts as one entry and DNA is not shown. TCRdb's processing, not the authors', yielded these V and J calls. The sample table includes fewer than 400,000 distinct CDR3 sequences. Jointly, the top ten make up roughly 5.2% of the sample.

From the cysteine up to the phenylalanine, the CDR3 has a length of 15 residues. DNA is not on record. A commercial ELISA kit detecting HCMV-specific IgG in serum was used to determine HCMV serostatus. Peripheral blood mononuclear cells were isolated from blood by Ficoll density gradient centrifugation. Concerning this clonotype itself: This clone's antigen is unknown.

Study-level results and caveats: Those dominant clonotypes were again the most abundant among CD3+CD56-NKG2C+ cells in four donors, at roughly 25-60.1%. It remained unclear whether the expanded NKG2C-expressing T cell clones were specific for HCMV antigens. In six donors, the dominant CD3+CD56+NKG2C+ clonotypes were found to rank among the top 10 CD8+ clonotypes and to make up about 1.0-7.5% of CD8+ T cells.

In this chain, TRBV12-3 or TRBV12-4 is recombined with TRBJ2-5; TCRdb's D gene call, TRBD1, goes unchecked for lack of DNA. The specimen sequenced was blood T cells: a sorted CD56 or NKG2C T cell subset, CD4+ or CD8+ T cells, or bulk PBMC T cells (not recorded which). The clonotype was recovered from a man between 18 and 69 years old in good health. The CDR3 region has the sequence CASSLMGGFQETQYF.